The 13 T cell receptor beta chains below were found in one sample sequenced in a study of T cells in Graves' hyperthyroidism and ophthalmopathy. TCR beta CDR3 regions were amplified from RNA. The HTBI primer set drove a first-round RT-PCR of the TCR CDR3. TCRdb reanalysed the multiplex PCR reads using MiXCR and keeps one entry per CDR3 protein. This sample has hundreds of thousands of distinct CDR3 sequences; less than 25% occur once, and the top ten carry under 35%. The sequenced material came from blood. The receptors originated from a man under 40 with Graves' ophthalmopathy.

This clonotype showed up just a few times. V usage is TRBV19 and J usage is TRBJ2-5, with a weak D call TRBD1 (5 bases). CDR3 size: 13 residues. Trimming left V 5 bases short and J 5 bases short, with 12 bases between. Germline CDR1 and CDR2: LNHDA and SQIVND (reference sequence). CDR3 sequence (DNA): TGTGCCAGTAGTGGCGCAGGGCTGGAGACCCAGTACTTC. Translated: CASSGAGLETQYF.

This clonotype was seen ten or more times. This chain links TRBV6-1 with TRBJ2-7; weak D call: TRBD1 (6 bases). Germline values: CDR1 MNHNS, CDR2 SASEGT. This CDR3 has 14 residues. Trimming took 6 bases from V and 0 from J, leaving 12 bases between them. The CDR3 loop is CASSRDTTSYEQYF. The CDR3, as DNA: TGTGCCAGCAGCCGGGACACCACCTCCTACGAGCAGTACTTC.

This clonotype showed up many times. The chain carries TRBV3-1 and TRBJ2-1; TRBD2 aligns across 9 bases. The V gene end was trimmed by 2 bases and the J gene end by 5 bases; junction bases not matched to a gene: 1. Germline lookup yields CDR1 LGHDT and CDR2 YNNKEL (reference sequence). The CDR3 spans 14 residues. Written as DNA, the CDR3 is TGTGCCAGCAGCCAACTAGCGGGACACAATGAGCAGTTCTTC. It codes for CASSQLAGHNEQFF.

This clonotype was recorded a few times. This chain uses TRBV27 with TRBJ1-6; no definite D call. CDR3 length: 11 amino acids. From germline, CDR1 is MNHEY and CDR2 SMNVEV (reference sequence). Trimming removed 8 bases at V and 11 bases at J, with 10 bases between. CDR3 sequence: CASGNRTPLHF. DNA for the CDR3: TGTGCCAGCGGGAACCGAACACCCCTCCACTTT.

The sample holds a few counts of this clonotype. The CDR3 reads CSATPGPGPGGIQYF. CDR3 DNA: TGCAGTGCTACGCCAGGACCGGGCCCGGGAGGCATTCAGTACTTC. The chain carries TRBV20-1 and TRBJ2-4; 7 positions match TRBD2. The CDR3 runs 15 residues. CDR1 is DFQATT and CDR2 is SNEGSKA in the germline V gene (reference sequence). With V trimmed by 4 bases and J by 9 bases, 15 bases remained unmatched.

This clonotype was observed at least ten times. V and J are TRBV11-2 and TRBJ2-1; a weak D match, TRBD2 (7 bases). This CDR3 contains 15 residues. Per germline, CDR1 SGHAT and CDR2 FQNNGV. Trimming shortened V by 5 bases and J by 4 bases, and 15 bases separated the two germline ends. CDR3 in amino acids: CASSQTGGEYNEQFF. The CDR3 DNA is TGTGCCAGCAGCCAAACGGGGGGCGAATACAATGAGCAGTTCTTC. Filled out from reference TRBV11-2 and TRBJ2-1, the complete variable domain reads EAGVAQSPRYKIIEKRQSVAFWCNPISGHATLYWYQQILGQGPKLLIQFQNNGVVDDSQLPKDRFSAERLKGVDSTLKIQPAKLEDSAVYLCASSQTGGEYNEQFFGPGTRLTVL.

The chain combines TRBV20-1 with TRBJ2-7; tentatively, D is TRBD2 (7 bases). CDR3 length equals 16 residues. Germline V gives CDR1 DFQATT, CDR2 SNEGSKA (reference sequence). The germline V and J ends were trimmed by 1 base and 1 base, with 17 bases remaining between them. CDR3 loop: CSARGGAGGSSYEQYF. For the CDR3, the DNA is TGCAGTGCTAGAGGGGGGGCTGGCGGGAGTTCCTACGAGCAGTACTTC.

This clonotype was picked up a small number of times. The chain links TRBV2 to TRBJ2-5, with D maybe TRBD2 (6 bases). Per germline, CDR1 SNHLY and CDR2 FYNNEI. The CDR3 is 16 residues long. Trimming shortened V by 0 bases and J by 5 bases, and 16 bases separated the two germline ends. The CDR3 DNA is TGTGCCAGCAGTGAAGCCCGACGGGCTGGGAGGGAGACCCAGTACTTC. Amino acid sequence: CASSEARRAGRETQYF.

This clonotype appeared many times. Here the CDR3 reads CASRRQGWGTEAFF. The CDR3 DNA reads as TGTGCCAGCAGGAGACAGGGGTGGGGCACTGAAGCTTTCTTT. The J gene is TRBJ1-1, the V gene TRBV27; 8 bases align to TRBD1. The CDR3 contains 14 residues. The V segment lost 6 bases and the J segment 4 bases; nucleotides outside the gene matches: 7. Germline CDR1 reads MNHEY; CDR2 reads SMNVEV (reference sequence).

Comment on this clonotype: A read error is possible here, since a much larger clone lies one base away. CDR3 nucleotides: TGCGCCAGCAGCGAGACAGGTGGGGATGGAAAACTGTTTTTT. Its protein product is CASSETGGDGKLFF. The J gene is TRBJ1-4, the V gene TRBV5-1; the D gene is possibly TRBD1 (6 bases). CDR1 is SGHRS and CDR2 is YFSETQ in the germline V gene. Trimming removed 4 bases from V and 10 bases from J, with 17 bases in between. The CDR3 spans 14 residues. Full variable domain (remainder filled in from reference TRBV5-1 and TRBJ1-4): KAGVTQTPRYLIKTRGQQVTLSCSPISGHRSVSWYQQTPGQGLQFLFEYFSETQRNKGNFPGRFSGRQFSNSRSEMNVSTLELGDSALYLCASSETGGDGKLFFGSGTQLSVL.

V gene TRBV9 combines with J gene TRBJ1-2; 9 bases map to TRBD1. Germline loops: CDR1 SGDLS, CDR2 YYNGEE. V lost 4 bases and J lost 7; bases outside the gene matches: 5. There are 13 residues in the CDR3. The CDR3 loop is CASSFGTGIGYTF. CDR3 nucleotide sequence: TGTGCCAGCAGCTTTGGGACAGGGATTGGCTACACCTTC.

This clonotype was recorded a few times. The chain joins TRBV20-1 to TRBJ2-2; D might be TRBD2 (6 bases). The CDR3 is made up of 14 amino acids. Deletions cut 5 bases from V and 0 bases from J, with 10 bases between. Germline assignment: CDR1 DFQATT and CDR2 SNEGSKA (reference sequence). The CDR3 DNA follows: TGCAGTGCTCCCGGCGGGGCGAACACCGGGGAGCTGTTTTTT. Translated, it gives CSAPGGANTGELFF.

There are many counts of this clonotype. This chain connects TRBV24-1 to TRBJ2-1; the match to TRBD1 covers 9 bases. Germline CDR1 KGHDR, CDR2 SFDVKD. V lost 1 base to trimming and J lost 7 bases; unmatched junction nucleotides: 4. The CDR3 covers 15 residues. Here the CDR3 reads CATSDFGQGWNEQFF. The CDR3 nucleotides are TGTGCCACCAGTGATTTCGGACAGGGGTGGAATGAGCAGTTCTTC.